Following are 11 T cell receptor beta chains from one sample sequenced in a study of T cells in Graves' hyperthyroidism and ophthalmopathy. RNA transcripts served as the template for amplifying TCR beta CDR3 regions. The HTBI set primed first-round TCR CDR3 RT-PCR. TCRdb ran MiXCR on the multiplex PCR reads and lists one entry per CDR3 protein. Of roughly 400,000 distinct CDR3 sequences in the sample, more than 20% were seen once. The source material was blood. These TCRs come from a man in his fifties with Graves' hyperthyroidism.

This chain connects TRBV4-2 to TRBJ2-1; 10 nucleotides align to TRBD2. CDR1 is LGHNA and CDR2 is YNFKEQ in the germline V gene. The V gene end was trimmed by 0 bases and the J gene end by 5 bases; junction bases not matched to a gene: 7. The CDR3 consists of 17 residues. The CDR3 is CASSQEGGTSAHNEQFF. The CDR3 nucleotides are TGTGCCAGCAGCCAAGAGGGGGGGACTAGCGCCCACAATGAGCAGTTCTTC.

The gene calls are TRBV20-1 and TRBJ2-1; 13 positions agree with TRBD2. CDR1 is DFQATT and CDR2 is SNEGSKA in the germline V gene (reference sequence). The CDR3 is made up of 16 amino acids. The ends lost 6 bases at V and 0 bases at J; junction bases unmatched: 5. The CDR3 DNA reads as TGCAGTGCAGGGACTAGCGGGGCTGCCTCCTACAATGAGCAGTTCTTC. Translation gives CSAGTSGAASYNEQFF.

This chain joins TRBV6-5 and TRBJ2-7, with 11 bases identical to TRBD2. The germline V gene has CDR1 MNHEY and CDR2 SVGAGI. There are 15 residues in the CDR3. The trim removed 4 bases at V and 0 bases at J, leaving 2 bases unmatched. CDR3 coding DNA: TGTGCCAGCAGTTGGGGACTAGCGGACTCCTACGAGCAGTACTTC. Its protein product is CASSWGLADSYEQYF.

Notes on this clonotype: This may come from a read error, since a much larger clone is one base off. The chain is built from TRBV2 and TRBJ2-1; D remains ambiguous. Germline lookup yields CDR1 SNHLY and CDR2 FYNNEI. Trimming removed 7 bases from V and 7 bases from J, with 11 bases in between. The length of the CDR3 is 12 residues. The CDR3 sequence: CASKGIPNEQFF. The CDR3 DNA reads TGTGCCAGCAAGGGAATTCCGAATGAGCAGTTCTTC.

CDR3 loop: CSVAGERAYNEQFF. The CDR3 nucleotides read TGCAGCGTTGCAGGGGAGAGGGCCTACAATGAGCAGTTCTTC. The chain is built from TRBV29-1 and TRBJ2-1; tentatively, D is TRBD1 (6 bases). Germline V gene data show CDR1 as SQVTM and CDR2 as ANQGSEA. The CDR3 extends over 14 amino acids. V lost 4 bases to trimming and J lost 2 bases, with 12 bases between them.

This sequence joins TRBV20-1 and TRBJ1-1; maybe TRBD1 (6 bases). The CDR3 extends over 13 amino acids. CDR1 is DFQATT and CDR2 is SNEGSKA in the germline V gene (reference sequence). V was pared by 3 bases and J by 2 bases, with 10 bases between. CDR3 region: CSARGTPNTEAFF. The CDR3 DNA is TGCAGTGCTAGGGGGACACCCAACACTGAAGCTTTCTTT.

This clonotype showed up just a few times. This CDR3 reads CASRTQEATEAFF. Written as DNA, the CDR3 is TGTGCCAGCAGAACACAGGAGGCCACTGAAGCTTTCTTT. The rearrangement uses TRBV12-3 or TRBV12-4 and TRBJ1-1; the D gene is possibly TRBD1 (5 bases). Deletions cut 6 bases from V and 4 bases from J, with 12 bases between. The CDR3 consists of 13 residues.

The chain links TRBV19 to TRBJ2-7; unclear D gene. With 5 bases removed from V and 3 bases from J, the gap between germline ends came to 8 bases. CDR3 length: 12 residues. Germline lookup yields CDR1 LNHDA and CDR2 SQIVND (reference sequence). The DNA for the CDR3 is TGTGCCAGTAGTGGGCTCAACTACGAGCAGTACTTC. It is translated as CASSGLNYEQYF.

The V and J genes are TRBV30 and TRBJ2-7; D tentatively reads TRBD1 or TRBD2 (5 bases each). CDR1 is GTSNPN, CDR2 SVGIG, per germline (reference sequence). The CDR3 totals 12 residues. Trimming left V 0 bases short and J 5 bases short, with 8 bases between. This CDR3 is CAWSVLGDEQYF. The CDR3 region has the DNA TGTGCCTGGAGTGTACTAGGGGACGAGCAGTACTTC.

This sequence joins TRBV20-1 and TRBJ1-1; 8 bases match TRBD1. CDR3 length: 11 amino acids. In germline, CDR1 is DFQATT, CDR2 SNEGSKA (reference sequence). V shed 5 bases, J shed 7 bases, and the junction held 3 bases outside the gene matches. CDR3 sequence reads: CSAQGAREAFF. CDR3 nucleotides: TGCAGTGCTCAGGGGGCACGTGAAGCTTTCTTT.

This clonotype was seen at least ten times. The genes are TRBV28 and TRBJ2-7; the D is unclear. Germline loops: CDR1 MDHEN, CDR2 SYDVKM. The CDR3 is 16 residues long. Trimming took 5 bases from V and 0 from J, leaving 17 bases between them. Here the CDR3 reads CASSAPSAEGSYEQYF. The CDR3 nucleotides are TGTGCCAGCAGTGCCCCGTCCGCCGAAGGCTCCTACGAGCAGTACTTC. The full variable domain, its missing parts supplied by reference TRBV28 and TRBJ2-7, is DVKVTQSSRYLVKRTGEKVFLECVQDMDHENMFWYRQDPGLGLRLIYFSYDVKMKEKGDIPEGYSVSREKKERFSLILESASTNQTSMYLCASSAPSAEGSYEQYFGPGTRLTVT.